This T cell receptor beta chain was captured by sequencing in a study of beta chain features in type 1 diabetes (dated 2018 in TCRdb). For context, the study as a whole: Mean age, gender distribution, total cell number and subset yield were not different between patients and healthy donors. A total of some 110 million sorted cells were examined across all samples, and the number of cells per subset was strongly correlated with RNA yield. The study compared the TCRB repertoires of sorted circulating CD4+ T cell subsets in recently diagnosed type 1 diabetes patients with those in matched healthy donors. Naive and central memory subsets were obtained from all 30 or so donors, but regulatory and stem cell-like memory subsets were isolated from only 8 patients and about 8 healthy donors.

Details on this clone: The clone's antigen remains unknown. No base qualities exist here, and no much larger clone lies one base off it.

At the junction V is shortened by 7 bases and J by 7 bases, with 13 bases in between. From cysteine to phenylalanine, the CDR3 is 12 amino acids long. Solely the CDR3 DNA is kept, with 36 bases framed from the first base. The germline V gene gives CDR1 as MGHDK and CDR2 as SYGVNS. General findings and caveats noted by the study authors: At VDJ recombination sites, patients with type 1 diabetes made fewer insertions and deleted more nucleotides, a pattern implying thymic rearrangement abnormalities. Because cDNA was sequenced instead of genomic DNA, highly expressing activated cells could be over-represented, though the groups showed no difference in activation or CD3 levels. PCR may preferentially amplify shorter templates, but because patient and control samples were amplified and corrected together, any resulting skew would affect both groups equally. A moderate but significant shortening of TCRB CDR3 length was observed in type 1 diabetes patients in all four CD4+ subsets. HLA sub-analyses involved small numbers of individuals, so any influence of HLA type on TCRB rearrangement remained unresolved. Naive, central memory and regulatory TCRB repertoires appeared to be more similar among patients than among healthy donors.

The High Capacity cDNA Reverse Transcription Kit was used to reverse transcribe all of the isolated RNA, meaning that expressed TCRB transcripts were what got sequenced. Deep immunoSEQ sequencing was applied to naive, central memory and regulatory T cell samples, giving an average of approximately 4 million total reads per sample. Sorted cells were lysed in RLT buffer, and RNA was extracted using DNase-treated RNeasy Micro or Mini kits according to cell number. Each cell subset was processed separately to prevent cross-contamination, with patient and healthy donor samples processed together. The immunoSEQ multiplex PCR was used to amplify TCRB sequences from cDNA, generating 87-bp fragments that spanned the CDR3 region. Sequencing of the amplicons was performed on the Illumina HiSeq platform. As for the authors' bioinformatics: Synthetic template baselines were used to correct PCR bias computationally, reads within Hamming distance 2 were collapsed together, and singletons that could not be merged were discarded. Reads were aligned to IMGT to assign V, D and J genes, CDR3 length, and insertions or deletions at six rearrangement sites. Within each subset, clonotype counts were normalized to the number of sorted cells before true diversity and Gini coefficients were calculated with the tcR R package. The overlap coefficient, calculated on TCRB nucleotide sequences, was used to measure repertoire sharing. Out-of-frame TCRB sequences from naive cells were analyzed to stand in for the pre-selection repertoire. Not all clones reach the TCRdb copy of this immuneACCESS table, which keeps in-frame sequences only. Checked studies attribute under half of the gap to unresolved V genes and leave the rest unexplained. D and trimming were read from the DNA, whereas the V and J calls and clone size are those reported in that table. The table for this sample lists about 270,000 clones; roughly an eighth of them were counted only once. The biggest ten clones account for around 0.025% of the sample.

Each donor gave one peripheral blood draw, averaging roughly 0.11 L, which was collected into heparinised tubes. A BD FACSAria II and a panel including CD45RO, CCR7, CD25, CD127, CD95 and CD27 were used to sort naive, central memory, regulatory and stem cell-like memory CD4+ T cells. Purity was above 95% for every sorted population. PBMCs were isolated immediately by Lymphoprep density gradient centrifugation and stained directly without culture. To minimize batch effects, samples were stained and sorted in pairs, one healthy donor with one patient per experiment. Sequencing used naive CD4+ T cells from blood. Reading the label with the study, this specimen's cell subset or site is: true naive CD4+ T cells. The TCR was taken from a woman aged 40 to 50 in good health. The chain was built from TRBV25-1 and TRBJ1-2, and the D gene may be TRBD1, 6 bases matching. The DNA sequence follows: TGTGCCAGCACCGTACAGGGTCGTGGCTACACCTTC. The resulting protein is CASTVQGRGYTF.